Below, 21 T cell receptor beta chains from the same sample are listed, as sequenced in a study of T cell repertoires in cytomegalovirus infection. One entry per CDR3 protein, called by TCRdb with MiXCR from the reads. The repertoire holds under 850,000 distinct CDR3 sequences, approximately 40% seen once, with 2.5% to 3.5% in the top ten. Sequenced sample: PBMCs. All receptors come from a human donor in good health (CMV status not recorded). Some clones in this sample may be carry-over from other donors' samples.

The V call is TRBV28, the J call TRBJ2-7, with D perhaps given as TRBD1 or TRBD2 (5 bases each). Trimming took 6 bases from V and 1 from J, leaving 13 bases between them. Germline V gene sequence: CDR1 MDHEN, CDR2 SYDVKM. This CDR3 spans 14 amino acids. This CDR3 is CASSPGPESYEQYF. The CDR3 nucleotides are TGTGCCAGCAGCCCGGGACCGGAATCCTACGAGCAGTACTTC.

This clonotype was detected only a few times. The rearrangement links TRBV25-1 to TRBJ2-3; D might be TRBD2 (5 bases). This CDR3 has 15 residues. The V and J ends lost 3 bases and 6 bases respectively, with 16 bases between them. Germline V gene lookup returns CDR1 MGHDK and CDR2 SYGVNS. The CDR3 nucleotides are TGTGCCAGCAGTGATAGCGTTTTAGTGGCGGATACGCAGTATTTT. Protein product: CASSDSVLVADTQYF.

V gene TRBV27 combines with J gene TRBJ2-2, with 10 bases fitting TRBD1. The J segment lost 4 bases and the V segment lost 7 bases, leaving 3 bases of the junction unmatched. The germline V gene has CDR1 MNHEY and CDR2 SMNVEV (reference sequence). The CDR3 loop spans 14 amino acids. CDR3 sequence (DNA): TGTGCCAGCACGAGACAGGGGGCCACCGGGGAGCTGTTTTTT. Amino acids: CASTRQGATGELFF.

The CDR3 sequence is CASSQSSRDHRSQPQHF. The CDR3 region has the DNA TGTGCCAGCAGTCAATCGTCCCGGGACCACCGGAGTCAGCCCCAGCATTTT. The chain employs TRBV27 and TRBJ1-5; D perhaps matches TRBD1 (5 bases). The CDR3 is made up of 17 amino acids. The germline V gene has CDR1 MNHEY and CDR2 SMNVEV (reference sequence). V was clipped by 5 bases and J by 6 bases, with 23 bases between them.

This clonotype was observed a few times. The chain is built from TRBV11-3 and TRBJ2-3; 10 positions match TRBD2. The CDR3 is made up of 18 amino acids. Per germline, CDR1 SGHNT and CDR2 YENEEA. Unmatched junction bases numbered 10, after V lost 1 base and J lost 3 bases. The CDR3 DNA reads TGTGCCAGCAGCTTAGGGCGGACTAGCGGAGGCCGAACAGATACGCAGTATTTT. Protein: CASSLGRTSGGRTDTQYF. The variable domain in full, with the rest retrieved from reference TRBV11-3 and TRBJ2-3, is EAGVVQSPRYKIIEKKQPVAFWCNPISGHNTLYWYLQNLGQGPELLIRYENEEAVDDSQLPKDRFSAERLKGVDSTLKIQPAELGDSAVYLCASSLGRTSGGRTDTQYFGPGTRLTVL.

This clonotype has only a few counts. The CDR3 DNA sequence: TGTGCCAGCGCACTAGCGGGAGAAAGGAGCGAGCAGTACTTC. It translates to CASALAGERSEQYF. J is TRBJ2-7 and V is TRBV12-3 or TRBV12-4, with 11 bases matching TRBD2. J lost 6 bases, V lost 8 bases, and 9 bases had no gene match. The CDR3 spans 14 residues.

With respect to this clonotype: At one boundary the junction diverges from the germline segment, which might be a read error. The chain combines TRBV7-3 with TRBJ2-2; no reliable D call. The CDR3 loop spans 13 amino acids. Germline lookup yields CDR1 SGHTA and CDR2 FQGTGA. CDR3 bases: TGTGCCAGAAGCTCTTTGGGTTCCGGGGAGCTGTTTTTT. This translates into CARSSLGSGELFF. The full variable domain, rest sourced from reference TRBV7-3 and TRBJ2-2, is GAGVSQTPSNKVTEKGKYVELRCDPISGHTALYWYRQSLGQGPEFLIYFQGTGAADDSGLPNDRFFAVRPEGSVSTLKIQRTERGDSAVYLCARSSLGSGELFFGEGSRLTVL.

The chain couples TRBV30 to TRBJ1-3; no clear D gene. Trimming stripped 5 bases from V and 0 bases from J, with 5 bases between. The CDR3 contains 12 residues. The germline CDR1 and CDR2 sequences are GTSNPN and SVGIG (reference sequence). CDR3 nucleotide sequence: TGTGCCTGGGACCTCTCTGGAAACACCATATATTTT. It is translated as CAWDLSGNTIYF.

The V call is TRBV28, the J call TRBJ1-1; possibly TRBD1 for D (6 bases). The germline V and J ends were trimmed by 4 bases and 4 bases, with 19 bases remaining between them. Germline loops: CDR1 MDHEN, CDR2 SYDVKM. CDR3 size: 16 residues. The CDR3 bases are TGTGCCAGCAGTTCCTATCCCCCTGTACAGGGCACTGAAGCTTTCTTT. It codes for CASSSYPPVQGTEAFF.

On this clonotype: This may come from a read error, since a much larger clone is one base off. The V call is TRBV7-2, the J call TRBJ1-5; tentatively, D is TRBD1 (5 bases). This CDR3 is 18 amino acids long. Germline CDR1 SGHTA, CDR2 FQGNSA. The DNA of the CDR3 is TGTGCCAGCAGCTTAAAATCGGGACGGACGTCTAGCAATCGGCCCCAGCATTTT. This codes for CASSLKSGRTSSNRPQHF.

This clonotype came up many times. The chain recombines TRBV7-2 with TRBJ2-7; possibly TRBD2 for D (6 bases). CDR3 length equals 17 residues. From germline, CDR1 is SGHTA and CDR2 FQGNSA. V was cut by 0 bases and J by 0 bases, with 15 bases left in between. CDR3 nucleotide sequence: TGTGCCAGCAGCTTAGCGCTCAGGGTCGGGAGCTCCTACGAGCAGTACTTC. Protein sequence: CASSLALRVGSSYEQYF.

The rearrangement uses TRBV6-8 and TRBJ1-4; D uncertain. Trimming took 2 bases from V and 7 from J, leaving 11 bases between them. Per the germline V gene, CDR1 is MNHGY and CDR2 is SAAAGT. This CDR3 has 14 residues. This chain's CDR3 is CASSYDLLREKLFF. The CDR3 nucleotides are TGTGCCAGCAGTTACGACCTTCTTCGTGAAAAACTGTTTTTT.

The gene calls are TRBV27 and TRBJ2-1, with TRBD2 matching 8 bases. The germline V gene has CDR1 MNHEY and CDR2 SMNVEV (reference sequence). The CDR3 is 14 amino acids. V dropped 8 bases and J dropped 2; count of bases not matched to a gene: 5. CDR3 DNA sequence: TGTGCCAGCCGAATAGCGGGACCCTACAATGAGCAGTTCTTC. It codes for CASRIAGPYNEQFF.

As regards this clonotype: One base away lies a much larger clone, so this may be a sequencing read error. This chain links TRBV7-6 with TRBJ2-7; the D gene is possibly TRBD1 (6 bases). The CDR3 length is 15 residues. CDR1 and CDR2 (germline): SGHVS, FNYEAQ. In nucleotides, the CDR3 is TGTGCCAGCAGCTCCACACCACAGGGCTCCTACGAGCAGTCCTTC. Translating gives CASSSTPQGSYEQSF.

This clonotype has only a few counts. The chain has TRBV7-2 and TRBJ2-7, with 11 bases lining up with TRBD2. Trimming at V came to 4 bases and at J to 6 bases, leaving 8 bases not matched to a gene. The CDR3 is 15 residues long. From germline, CDR1 is SGHTA and CDR2 FQGNSA. CDR3 DNA sequence: TGTGCCAGCAGCTCCGGGACTAGCGGCGGGGCCGAGCAGTACTTC. Protein sequence: CASSSGTSGGAEQYF.

The chain employs TRBV12-3 or TRBV12-4 and TRBJ1-4, with 9 bases identical to TRBD1. There are 17 residues in the CDR3. V shed 0 bases, J shed 5 bases, and the junction held 7 bases outside the gene matches. This CDR3 is CASSLAAPTGGNEKLFF. The CDR3 DNA reads TGTGCCAGCAGTTTAGCGGCACCGACAGGGGGGAATGAAAAACTGTTTTTT.

The chain uses TRBV9 and TRBJ1-2; D perhaps matches TRBD1 (5 bases). The CDR3 consists of 15 residues. Trimming took off 0 bases at V and 3 bases at J, with 12 bases between the two ends. CDR1 SGDLS and CDR2 YYNGEE come from the germline V gene. CDR3 loop: CASSVEGRAYYGYTF. The DNA of the CDR3 is TGTGCCAGCAGCGTAGAAGGCAGGGCATACTATGGCTACACCTTC.

The V and J genes are TRBV6-1 and TRBJ2-5, with D possibly TRBD2 on 5 matching bases. Trimming cost V 0 bases and J 2 bases, with 10 bases left between them. The CDR3 runs to 15 residues. Looked up from germline, CDR1 is MNHNS and CDR2 is SASEGT. As DNA, the CDR3 is TGTGCCAGCAGTGAAGCACCCGGGAATCAAGAGACCCAGTACTTC. It yields the protein CASSEAPGNQETQYF.

The J gene is TRBJ2-5, the V gene TRBV5-1, with 7 bases identical to TRBD2. J was trimmed by 4 bases and V by 3 bases; bases with no gene match: 12. Germline CDR1 reads SGHRS; CDR2 reads YFSETQ. The CDR3 has 16 residues. The CDR3 sequence: CASSSSGGLIGETQYF. CDR3 sequence (DNA): TGCGCCAGCAGCTCCTCGGGAGGTTTGATCGGAGAGACCCAGTACTTC. Filled out from reference TRBV5-1 and TRBJ2-5, the complete variable domain reads KAGVTQTPRYLIKTRGQQVTLSCSPISGHRSVSWYQQTPGQGLQFLFEYFSETQRNKGNFPGRFSGRQFSNSRSEMNVSTLELGDSALYLCASSSSGGLIGETQYFGPGTRLLVL.

Many counts were recorded for this clonotype. The rearrangement links TRBV12-3 or TRBV12-4 to TRBJ2-4, with 12 positions matching TRBD2. V gave up 6 bases and J gave up 0 bases; unmatched junction bases: 6. This CDR3 is 17 amino acids long. CDR3 in amino acids: CASSRLAGDLAKNIQYF. The CDR3 bases are TGTGCCAGCAGCCGACTAGCGGGGGACCTAGCCAAAAACATTCAGTACTTC.

The rearrangement uses TRBV7-9 and TRBJ2-5; the D gene is possibly TRBD1 (5 bases). Germline CDR1 SEHNR, CDR2 FQNEAQ (reference sequence). The CDR3 is 14 amino acids. The ends were cut back, 2 bases at V and 1 base at J, with 8 bases in the middle. This chain's CDR3 is CASSLSDTQETQYF. The CDR3, as DNA: TGTGCCAGCAGCTTATCGGACACCCAAGAGACCCAGTACTTC.